The subject of this entry is one TCR beta chain. The antigen remains undetermined. This CDR3 has 14 amino acids. Germline V lookup: CDR1 MNHEY, CDR2 SMNVEV (reference sequence). Between the trimmed V and J ends, which lost 1 base and 6 bases, there was a span of 12 bases. This entry comes from a study of T cells after yellow fever vaccination. TCRdb processed the 5' RACE reads anew with MiXCR; each CDR3 protein has one entry. The sample carries some 350,000 distinct CDR3 sequences, roughly 4.3% recorded once. Findings and limits, study-wide: Post-booster reappearance was seen for most primary-vaccination clones (around 97% CD4, around 88% CD8).

The chain couples TRBV27 to TRBJ1-1; D is ambiguous. The specimen comprised PBMCs, sampled 5 days after the yellow fever booster vaccination. This TCR was sampled from a man between 18 and 35 years old who received the YFV17D yellow fever vaccine. The CDR3 bases are TGTGCCAGCAGTTTATTGTCGGGAGACGCTGAAGCTTTCTTT. The encoded protein is CASSLLSGDAEAFF.